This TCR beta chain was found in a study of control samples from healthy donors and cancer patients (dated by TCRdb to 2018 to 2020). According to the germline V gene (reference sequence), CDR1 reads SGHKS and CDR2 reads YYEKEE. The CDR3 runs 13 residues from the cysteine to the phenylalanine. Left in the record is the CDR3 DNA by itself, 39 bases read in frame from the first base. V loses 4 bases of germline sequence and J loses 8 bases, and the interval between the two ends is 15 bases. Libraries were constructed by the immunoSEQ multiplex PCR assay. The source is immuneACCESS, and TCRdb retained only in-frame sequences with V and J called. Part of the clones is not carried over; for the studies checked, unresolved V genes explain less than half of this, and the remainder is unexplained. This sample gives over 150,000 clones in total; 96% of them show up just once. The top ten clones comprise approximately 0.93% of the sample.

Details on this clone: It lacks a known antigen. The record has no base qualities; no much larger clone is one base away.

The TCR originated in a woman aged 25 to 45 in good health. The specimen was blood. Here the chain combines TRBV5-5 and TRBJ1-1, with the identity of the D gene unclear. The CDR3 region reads CASSAWSVGEAFF. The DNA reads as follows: TGTGCCAGCAGCGCCTGGAGTGTGGGGGAAGCTTTCTTT.